Listed here is a single TCR beta chain. Its antigen is not identified. Alongside a J-beta primer mix, a sample-barcoded 5' primer served in a second PCR lasting roughly 7 to 12 cycles. Via MiXCR, TCRdb re-called the 5' RACE reads, giving one row per CDR3 protein. This sample has nearly 800,000 distinct CDR3 sequences; approximately 60% occur once, and the top ten carry roughly 25%. These data belong to a study of blood T cells in healthy people across ages. Findings of the study overall: From one million sequenced T cells, diversity estimates were lower bounds.

Trimming took off 2 bases at V and 5 bases at J, with 16 bases between the two ends. This CDR3 has 17 residues. Germline V lookup: CDR1 MNHEY, CDR2 SVGAGI. Sequenced sample: blood. This receptor was identified in a man aged 35 to 55 in good health. This sequence joins TRBV6-5 and TRBJ1-6, with D possibly being TRBD1 (5 bases). The DNA of the CDR3 is TGTGCCAGCAGTTACGCCTCGACAGAGAACCATAATTCACCCCTCCACTTT. Translated, it gives CASSYASTENHNSPLHF.